One and the same sample provided the 22 T cell receptor beta chains below, sequenced in a study of T cell repertoires in aging, cancer and after chemotherapy. Peripheral blood genomic DNA, not sorted cells or RNA, was the template. Multiplex touch-down PCR with TRB-A/B primers amplified rearranged V-D-J TRB sequences. Using its own MiXCR run on the multiplex PCR reads, TCRdb lists one record per CDR3 protein. The table has fewer than 6,000 distinct CDR3 sequences, 23% seen once. Sample: blood. The receptors derive from a human donor with a blood cancer.

This clonotype is medium-sized within its sample. The chain uses TRBV18 and TRBJ1-3; no clear D. The V gene's germline CDR1 is KGHSH and CDR2 LQKENI. The length of the CDR3 is 15 residues. V was pared by 2 bases and J by 4 bases, with 12 bases between. The CDR3 loop is CASSPIEVRGNTIYF. The CDR3 coding sequence is TGTGCCAGCTCACCAATAGAGGTTCGGGGAAACACCATATATTTT.

V gene TRBV24-1 combines with J gene TRBJ1-1; TRBD1 aligns across 8 bases. Germline trimming cut 9 bases from V and 4 bases from J; bases unmatched to any gene: 12. This CDR3 spans 15 amino acids. The V gene's germline CDR1 is KGHDR and CDR2 SFDVKD. The CDR3 DNA reads as TGTGCCACCGCATCTGGACAGGGATCGAGCACTGAAGCTTTCTTT. It translates to CATASGQGSSTEAFF.

Relative to its sample, this clonotype is medium-sized. The chain combines TRBV29-1 with TRBJ1-1, with TRBD1 matching 10 bases. This CDR3 is 13 amino acids long. Germline trimming cut 7 bases from V and 0 bases from J; bases unmatched to any gene: 2. Looked up from germline, CDR1 is SQVTM and CDR2 is ANQGSEA. The CDR3 reads CSADRGLNTEAFF. DNA for the CDR3: TGCAGCGCCGACAGGGGGCTGAACACTGAAGCTTTCTTT.

This clonotype was seen a few times. This rearrangement joins TRBV5-1 to TRBJ2-5, with 8 bases fitting TRBD1. V lost 4 bases to trimming and J lost 2 bases; unmatched junction nucleotides: 4. This CDR3 is built from 14 residues. The germline V gene encodes CDR1 SGHRS and CDR2 YFSETQ. The CDR3 region is CASSQDRVQETQYF. In DNA form, the CDR3 reads TGCGCCAGCAGCCAGGACAGGGTACAAGAGACCCAGTACTTC.

This clonotype occurred once. The chain combines TRBV21-1 with TRBJ2-1; the D call TRBD2 from the table was never checked on the DNA. TRBV21-1 is assigned pseudogene status. The CDR3 totals 12 residues. This chain's CDR3 is CASRPTSDEQFF. DNA for the CDR3: TGTGCCAGCAGGCCGACTAGCGATGAGCAGTTCTTC.

The rearrangement links TRBV7-2 to TRBJ2-7; D is tentatively TRBD1 or TRBD2 (5 bases each). The germline CDR1 and CDR2 sequences are SGHTA and FQGNSA. This CDR3 has 14 amino acids. Trimming removed 1 base at V and 5 bases at J, with 12 bases between. CDR3 nucleotide sequence: TGTGCCAGCAGCTTAGTACGAGGGGTCAACGAGCAGTACTTC. Translated: CASSLVRGVNEQYF. Looking up the rest from reference TRBV7-2 and TRBJ2-7 gives the full variable domain: GAGVSQSPSNKVTEKGKDVELRCDPISGHTALYWYRQSLGQGLEFLIYFQGNSAPDKSGLPSDRFSAERTGGSVSTLTIQRTQQEDSAVYLCASSLVRGVNEQYFGPGTRLTVT.

This clonotype ranks as medium-sized. V is TRBV5-4 and J is TRBJ2-5; D not certain. Germline V gives CDR1 SGHNT, CDR2 YYREEE (reference sequence). Trimming pared 0 bases from V and 1 base from J, leaving 7 bases between. The CDR3 is made up of 14 amino acids. CDR3 DNA: TGTGCCAGCAGCTTGGAACCCACCCAAGAGACCCAGTACTTC. It specifies CASSLEPTQETQYF.

This clonotype was counted only a few times. The chain carries TRBV23-1 and TRBJ2-7; D is possibly TRBD1 (8 bases). TRBV23-1 is filed as an ORF, its function uncertain. This CDR3 is built from 14 residues. The V end lost 10 bases, the J end lost 5 bases, and 21 bases lay between the germline ends. The CDR3 nucleotides read TGCGCCACCGATCTAACAGGGGGGGGAGACGAGCAGTACTTC. It specifies CATDLTGGGDEQYF.

The chain links TRBV4-2 to TRBJ2-3; D is unclear. The germline V gene encodes CDR1 LGHNA and CDR2 YNFKEQ. The CDR3 has 15 amino acids. The ends were cut back, 0 bases at V and 1 base at J, with 8 bases in the middle. In DNA form, the CDR3 reads TGTGCCAGCAGCCAAGATGCCGGCGGCACAGATACGCAGTATTTT. It codes for CASSQDAGGTDTQYF.

V gene TRBV6-1 combines with J gene TRBJ1-1; possible D gene TRBD1, 6 bases. Germline loops: CDR1 MNHNS, CDR2 SASEGT. There are 15 residues in the CDR3. Trimming cost V 6 bases and J 0 bases, with 14 bases left between them. Here the CDR3 reads CASSRGQGLNTEAFF. Here the CDR3 DNA reads TGTGCCAGCAGCCGAGGGCAGGGGCTGAACACTGAAGCTTTCTTT.

CDR3 nucleotide sequence: TGTGCCAGCAGCCCGGCTAATTCACCCCTCCACTTT. It yields the protein CASSPANSPLHF. The J gene is TRBJ1-6, the V gene TRBV7-2; D not resolved. The CDR3 spans 12 residues. Germline V gene data show CDR1 as SGHTA and CDR2 as FQGNSA. V was trimmed by 5 bases and J by 6 bases, leaving 5 bases between them.

By share, this clonotype ranks as medium-sized. DNA for the CDR3: TGTGCCAGCAGCGCCTTCTGGGGGACTAGCGGTGGGAGGTCCTACGAGCAGTACTTC. Encoded protein: CASSAFWGTSGGRSYEQYF. The rearrangement uses TRBV13 and TRBJ2-7, with 11 bases aligning to TRBD2. CDR3 length: 19 residues. Trimming removed 5 bases from V and 1 base from J; junction bases left unmatched: 16. Germline-derived CDR1 and CDR2 are PRHDT and FYEKMQ (reference sequence).

The sample holds a few counts of this clonotype. The rearrangement uses TRBV12-3 or TRBV12-4 and TRBJ1-2; the match to TRBD1 covers 7 bases. CDR3 size: 12 residues. The ends lost 2 bases at V and 8 bases at J; junction bases unmatched: 2. The CDR3 bases are TGTGCCAGCAGTTTAAGGGGGCTAGGCTACACCTTC. Translating gives CASSLRGLGYTF.

As concerns this clonotype: This may come from a read error, since a much larger clone is one base off. The conserved final phenylalanine or tryptophan is absent from the CDR3, which likely points to a read error. V gene TRBV7-9 combines with J gene TRBJ2-1; the D gene could be TRBD1 or TRBD2 (5 bases each). The CDR3 totals 13 residues. V was pared by 1 base and J by 10 bases, with 11 bases between. Germline V gene lookup returns CDR1 SEHNR and CDR2 FQNEAQ (reference sequence). DNA of the CDR3: TGTGCCAGCAGCTTAGGGGCTGGGGACGAGCAGTTCCTC. Amino acids: CASSLGAGDEQFL.

By share, this clonotype ranks as medium-sized. The chain joins TRBV11-3 to TRBJ2-1; TRBD2 matches 14 bases. The germline V gene encodes CDR1 SGHNT and CDR2 YENEEA. The V gene end was trimmed by 1 base and the J gene end by 9 bases; junction bases not matched to a gene: 5. The CDR3 consists of 16 residues. The CDR3 sequence: CASSLGTSGGKGEQFF. The CDR3, as DNA: TGTGCCAGCAGCTTAGGGACTAGCGGGGGGAAGGGTGAGCAGTTCTTC.

This clonotype was recorded only once. V is TRBV14 and J is TRBJ1-1, with a possible D match to TRBD1 (6 bases). Germline loops: CDR1 SGHDN, CDR2 FVKESK. Deletions cut 3 bases from V and 1 base from J, with 15 bases between. The CDR3 spans 16 residues. DNA for the CDR3: TGTGCCAGCAGCCAGATTTCGGACAGATCGAACACTGAAGCTTTCTTT. It yields the protein CASSQISDRSNTEAFF.

Of note for this clonotype: A much larger clone differs from this one at a single base, so this may be a read error. The genes are TRBV11-3 and TRBJ1-2, with D perhaps matching TRBD1 (6 bases). V was clipped by 0 bases and J by 3 bases, with 11 bases between them. From germline, CDR1 is SGHNT and CDR2 YENEEA. There are 15 residues in the CDR3. The CDR3 sequence is CASSLDLGAYYGYTF. The CDR3 DNA is TGTGCCAGCAGCTTAGATCTGGGGGCCTACTATGGCTACACCTTC.

This clonotype is medium-sized within its sample. The chain recombines TRBV11-1 with TRBJ2-1; possibly TRBD2 for D (6 bases). Between the trimmed V and J ends, which lost 6 bases and 2 bases, there was a span of 8 bases. The CDR3 sequence is 13 residues long. The germline V gene encodes CDR1 SGHAT and CDR2 FQDESV (reference sequence). CDR3: CASRRRAYNEQFF. Here the CDR3 DNA reads TGTGCCAGCAGAAGGAGGGCCTACAATGAGCAGTTCTTC.

This clonotype is classed as medium-sized. The rearrangement joins TRBV19 to TRBJ2-5, with TRBD2 identical over 14 bases. CDR3 size: 15 residues. The germline CDR1 and CDR2 sequences are LNHDA and SQIVND (reference sequence). After removal of 7 bases from V and 4 bases from J, the junction contained 5 bases not matched to a gene. The DNA for the CDR3 is TGTGCCAGTACTCTCGGGACTAGCGGGAGAGAGACCCAGTACTTC. This sequence encodes CASTLGTSGRETQYF.

This clonotype is deemed medium-sized. The germline gene is not matched at one end of the junction; a read error may be the cause. V is TRBV12-3 or TRBV12-4 and J is TRBJ2-1; 10 bases match TRBD2. CDR3 length equals 13 residues. Written as DNA, the CDR3 is TGTGCCAGCAGTCTAGCGGGAGTTGGGGAGCAGTTCTTC. This codes for CASSLAGVGEQFF.

This clonotype rates as medium-sized. The gene calls are TRBV11-3 and TRBJ2-1; a possible D gene is TRBD2 (5 bases). V lost 4 bases and J 4 bases, leaving 8 bases between the germline ends. Germline V gene sequence: CDR1 SGHNT, CDR2 YENEEA. This CDR3 region has 13 residues. The chain's CDR3 is CASSSGLYNEQFF. The CDR3 DNA is TGTGCCAGCAGCTCCGGACTTTACAATGAGCAGTTCTTC.

The chain combines TRBV5-4 with TRBJ2-5; TRBD2 matches 8 bases. Germline assignment: CDR1 SGHNT and CDR2 YYREEE (reference sequence). The V gene end was trimmed by 4 bases and the J gene end by 5 bases; junction bases not matched to a gene: 13. CDR3 length: 16 residues. In DNA, the CDR3 is TGTGCCAGCAGCCCCGGGAGGGGCGGGGGTGGGGAGACCCAGTACTTC. Residues: CASSPGRGGGGETQYF.